The 6 T cell receptor beta chains given below trace back to one sample, sequenced in a study of T cells expressing NK-cell markers. From its re-call of the 5' RACE reads, TCRdb lists each CDR3 protein once, without DNA. Here the sample table reports 440,000 or so distinct CDR3 sequences. The specimen sequenced was blood T cells: a sorted CD56 or NKG2C T cell subset, CD4+ or CD8+ T cells, or bulk PBMC T cells (not recorded which). Receptors originate from a woman aged 18 to 75 in good health.

V and J are TRBV6-2 or TRBV6-3 and TRBJ2-2. Germline lookup yields CDR1 MNHEY and CDR2 SVGEGT. There are 11 residues in the CDR3. The CDR3 spells CASSYYGELFF.

The rearrangement links TRBV30 to TRBJ2-7; TCRdb proposes TRBD2, but this gene call is untestable without DNA. Germline V gives CDR1 GTSNPN, CDR2 SVGIG (reference sequence). This CDR3 has 13 amino acids. CDR3 in amino acids: CAWSWGLGYEQYF.

The V call is TRBV20-1, the J call TRBJ2-1; the D call of TRBD2 rests on TCRdb alone, since no DNA is present to check it. The V gene's germline CDR1 is DFQATT and CDR2 SNEGSKA (reference sequence). The CDR3 covers 16 residues. The CDR3: CSAIIGGAHRIGEQFF.

V and J are TRBV5-1 and TRBJ2-5; with no DNA, the TCRdb D assignment of TRBD1 cannot be verified. Germline V gene lookup returns CDR1 SGHRS and CDR2 YFSETQ. The CDR3 has 14 residues. Here the CDR3 reads CASSLWGGQETQYF.

The J gene is TRBJ1-2, the V gene TRBV12-3 or TRBV12-4; TCRdb outputs TRBD1, but without DNA this stays unchecked. The CDR3 runs 12 residues. This CDR3 is CASSLGTDGYTF.

V gene TRBV5-1 combines with J gene TRBJ1-1; TCRdb reports TRBD1, a call that lacks DNA to check it against. Germline CDR1 SGHRS, CDR2 YFSETQ. The CDR3 extends over 15 amino acids. The chain's CDR3 is CASSLLGQGEVGVFF.